This is a list of T cell receptor beta chains from one sample in a study of blood T cell repertoires in COVID-19. Libraries were prepared by immunoSEQ multiplex PCR; TCRdb keeps only in-frame clonotypes and omits some of them. The repertoire holds 250,000 or so clones, with 85% to 90% as singletons. Specimen: peripheral blood. The receptors here all came from a man younger than 45 with COVID-19, enrolled during active disease. Both conserved end residues are part of each CDR3. D genes are given only for firm matches. Size values are once, few and many counts, or a class for expanded clones, and some rows have none.

j_gene | abundance | d_gene | v_gene | CDR3nt | CDR3aa
TRBJ1-6 | - | - | TRBV7-6 | TGTGCCAGCAGCGGCAGGGATAATTCACCCCTCCACTTT | CASSGRDNSPLHF
TRBJ2-4 | few | - | TRBV19 | TGTGCCAGTAGTATACTGGCAGGGAGGAGCATTCAGTACTTC | CASSILAGRSIQYF
TRBJ1-3 | - | - | TRBV21-1 | TGTGCCAGCAGCAAAGCGGGCTTGGAAGGCTTCTCTGGAAACACCATATATTTT | CASSKAGLEGFSGNTIYF
TRBJ1-4 | - | - | TRBV2 | TGTGCCAGGCGGGGGTTGAATGAAAAACTGTTTTTT | CARRGLNEKLFF
TRBJ1-1 | - | - | TRBV9 | TGTGCCAGCAGCGTAGGTGGGGGGGCGCGGGAAGCTTTCTTT | CASSVGGGAREAFF
TRBJ1-5 | - | TRBD1 | TRBV3-1/TRBV3-2 | TGTGCCAGCAGCCAACGGGCAGGGGGACAGCCCCAGCATTTT | CASSQRAGGQPQHF
TRBJ2-7 | - | TRBD1 | TRBV5-1 | TGCGCCAGCAGCTTGGCCTCTGAGACAGGGGGCGGTTACTACGAGCAGTACTTC | CASSLASETGGGYYEQYF
TRBJ2-1 | - | TRBD2 | TRBV13 | TGTGCCAGCAGCTTAGGCCTGGGGCTAGCGGGGGGCCATGTAGGAGACGGTGAGCAGTTCTTC | CASSLGLGLAGGHVGDGEQFF
TRBJ2-7 | - | TRBD1 | TRBV30 | TGTGCCTGGAGTGTTCCCAGGGGGAACTACGAGCAGTACTTC | CAWSVPRGNYEQYF
TRBJ1-2 | - | TRBD1 | TRBV19 | TGTGCCAGTAGTGATAGACAGGGGGCGCGATCTTCTGGCTACACCTTC | CASSDRQGARSSGYTF
TRBJ2-7 | - | TRBD2 | TRBV29-1 | TGCAGCGTTACCAAAAGATCGCCTAGCGGGGACTACGAGCAGTACTTC | CSVTKRSPSGDYEQYF
TRBJ1-1 | - | TRBD1 | TRBV6-2/TRBV6-3 | TGTGCCAGCAGTTATAAAGTGGGAGGGAGACAGGGGGCAAGGTGGAACACTGAAGCTTTCTTT | CASSYKVGGRQGARWNTEAFF
TRBJ2-1 | - | TRBD2 | TRBV27 | TGTGCCAGCAGTTTTAAAGAAAGGCGGGAGATCTACAATGAGCAGTTCTTC | CASSFKERREIYNEQFF
TRBJ1-5 | - | TRBD1 | TRBV29-1 | TGCAGCGTAGAGGACAGGGGTAGCAATCAGCCCCAGCATTTT | CSVEDRGSNQPQHF
TRBJ2-6 | - | TRBD2 | TRBV27 | TGTGCCAGCAGTTTATGGGGGGGTGGGGCCAACGTCCTGACTTTC | CASSLWGGGANVLTF
TRBJ1-2 | - | TRBD1 | TRBV19 | TGTGCCAGTAGTTGGACAGGCTATGGCTACACCTTC | CASSWTGYGYTF
TRBJ1-2 | - | - | TRBV28 | TGTGCCAGCAGTTTAGGGCAGGGCTTTGAAGGCTACACCTTC | CASSLGQGFEGYTF
TRBJ1-4 | few | - | TRBV4-3 | TGCGCCAGCAGCCCACGCCCGGGAGGGACTAATGAAAAACTGTTTTTT | CASSPRPGGTNEKLFF
TRBJ2-1 | - | - | TRBV5-6 | TGTGCCAGCAGCTTGGGCGGGTGGGGAACCTACAATGAGCAGTTCTTC | CASSLGGWGTYNEQFF
TRBJ1-6 | - | - | TRBV7-3 | TGTGCCAGCAGCTTGGAGGGTACGGGTAATTCACCCCTCCACTTT | CASSLEGTGNSPLHF
TRBJ2-7 | - | - | TRBV29-1 | TGCAGCGTCCGCAGCTACGAGCAGTACTTC | CSVRSYEQYF
TRBJ1-1 | - | TRBD1 | TRBV28 | TGTGCCAGCACGGACAGGGGGCGAGGGAACACTGAAGCTTTCTTT | CASTDRGRGNTEAFF
TRBJ1-3 | - | - | TRBV11-2 | TGTGCCAGCAGCTCGACAGCCTACTCTGGAAACACCATATATTTT | CASSSTAYSGNTIYF
TRBJ2-1 | - | TRBD2 | TRBV4-3 | TGCGCCAGCAGCCAAGGTAGCGGGGGGCATTCTGATGAGCAGTTCTTC | CASSQGSGGHSDEQFF
TRBJ2-1 | - | - | TRBV5-1 | TGCGCCAGCAGCTTGGGTCTCTACTCCTACAATGAGCAGTTCTTC | CASSLGLYSYNEQFF
TRBJ2-1 | - | TRBD1 | TRBV5-6 | TGTGCCAGCAGCTTGGTTGGGACAGGGGCCAATGAGCAGTTCTTC | CASSLVGTGANEQFF
TRBJ1-2 | - | - | TRBV27 | TGTGCCAGCAGTTTCTCTGGCTACACCTTC | CASSFSGYTF
TRBJ2-7 | - | - | TRBV11-2 | TGTGCCAGCAGCTTAATCAGGGCCCACGAGCAGTACTTC | CASSLIRAHEQYF